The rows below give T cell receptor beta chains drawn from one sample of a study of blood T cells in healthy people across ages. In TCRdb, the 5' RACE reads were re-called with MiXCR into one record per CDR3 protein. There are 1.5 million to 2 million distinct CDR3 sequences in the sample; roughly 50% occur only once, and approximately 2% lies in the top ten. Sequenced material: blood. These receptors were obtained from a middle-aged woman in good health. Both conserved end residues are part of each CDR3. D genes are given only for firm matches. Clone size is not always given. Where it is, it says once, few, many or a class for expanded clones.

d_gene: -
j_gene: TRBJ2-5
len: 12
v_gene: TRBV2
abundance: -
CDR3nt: TGTGCCTGCAGTGGGGCGATGGAGACCCAGTACTTC
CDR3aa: CACSGAMETQYF

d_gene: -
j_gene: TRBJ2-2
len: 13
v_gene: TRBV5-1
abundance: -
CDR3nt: TGCGCCAGCAGCTCTACGAACACCGGGGAGCTGTTTTTT
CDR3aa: CASSSTNTGELFF

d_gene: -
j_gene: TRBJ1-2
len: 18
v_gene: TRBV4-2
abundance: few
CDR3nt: TGTGCCAGCAGCCCGGTGGAGGCTGGCCAGTCAGCTAACTATGGCTACACCTTC
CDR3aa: CASSPVEAGQSANYGYTF

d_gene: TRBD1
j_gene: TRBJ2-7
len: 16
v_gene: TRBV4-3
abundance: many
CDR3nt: TGCGCCAGCAGCCAAGATTCCAGACAGGGGTCCTACGAGCAGTACTTC
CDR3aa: CASSQDSRQGSYEQYF

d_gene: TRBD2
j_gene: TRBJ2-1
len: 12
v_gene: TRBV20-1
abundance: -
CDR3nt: TGCAGTCTCCAGCGGGGGTTAAATGAGCAGTTCTTC
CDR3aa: CSLQRGLNEQFF

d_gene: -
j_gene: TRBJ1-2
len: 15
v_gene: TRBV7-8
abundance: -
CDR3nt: TGTGCCAGCAGCTTAGGCCGTCAATCATACTATGGCTACACCTTC
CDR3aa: CASSLGRQSYYGYTF

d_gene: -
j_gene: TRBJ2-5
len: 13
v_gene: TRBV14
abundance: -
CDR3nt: TGTGCCAGCAGCCAATGGGGGAAAGAGACCCAGTACTTC
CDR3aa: CASSQWGKETQYF

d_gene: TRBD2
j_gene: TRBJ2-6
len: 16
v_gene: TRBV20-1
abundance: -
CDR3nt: TGCAGTGCTCAACTAGCGGGGGGTGGTGGGGCCAACGTCCTGACTTTC
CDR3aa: CSAQLAGGGGANVLTF

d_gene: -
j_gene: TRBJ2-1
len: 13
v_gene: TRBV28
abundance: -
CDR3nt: TGTGCCAGCAGTACGCCTATTAACAATGAGCAGTTCTTC
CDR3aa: CASSTPINNEQFF

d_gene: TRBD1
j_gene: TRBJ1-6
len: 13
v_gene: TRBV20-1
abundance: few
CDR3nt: TGCAGTGCGCAGGGACAGCTAAATTCACCCCTCCACTTT
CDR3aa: CSAQGQLNSPLHF

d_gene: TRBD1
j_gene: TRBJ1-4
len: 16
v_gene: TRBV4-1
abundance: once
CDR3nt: TGCGCCAGCAGCCTGGGACAGCGAGCGACTAATGAAAAACTGTTTTTT
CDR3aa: CASSLGQRATNEKLFF

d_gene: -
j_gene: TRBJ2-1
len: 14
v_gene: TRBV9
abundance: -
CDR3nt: TGTGCCAGCAGCGCCCACCCCAGGGGGGATGAGCAGTTCTTC
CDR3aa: CASSAHPRGDEQFF

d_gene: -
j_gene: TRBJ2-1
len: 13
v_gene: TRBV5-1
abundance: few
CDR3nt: TGCGCCAGCAGCTTGGACCGGGACTCCCGACGGTTCTTC
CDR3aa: CASSLDRDSRRFF

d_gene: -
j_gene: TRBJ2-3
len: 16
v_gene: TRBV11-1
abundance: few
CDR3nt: TGTGCCAGCAGTTGGGCGCCTAGTCCCGGGGCAGATACGCAGTATTTT
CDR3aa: CASSWAPSPGADTQYF

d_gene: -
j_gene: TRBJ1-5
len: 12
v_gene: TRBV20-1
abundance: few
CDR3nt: TGCAGTGCTAGTGGGGGTAGGCAGCCCCAGCATTTT
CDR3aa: CSASGGRQPQHF

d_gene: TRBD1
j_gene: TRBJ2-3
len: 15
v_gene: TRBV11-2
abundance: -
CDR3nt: TGTGCCAGCAGGCCTCGGGACAGGGTGACAGATACGCAGTATTTT
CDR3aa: CASRPRDRVTDTQYF

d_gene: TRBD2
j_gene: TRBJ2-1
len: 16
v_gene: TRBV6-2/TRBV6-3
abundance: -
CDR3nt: TGTGCCAGCAATCTAGCGGGGGTCGAAAGGTGGGATGAGCAGTTCTTC
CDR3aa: CASNLAGVERWDEQFF

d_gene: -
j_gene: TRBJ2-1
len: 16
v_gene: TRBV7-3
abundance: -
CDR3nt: TGTGCCAGCAGCTTAAGAGCGCGAGGCCTAGACAATGAGCAGTTCTTC
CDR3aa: CASSLRARGLDNEQFF

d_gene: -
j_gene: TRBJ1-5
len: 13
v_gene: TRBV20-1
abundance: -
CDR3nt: TGCAGTGCCGTCCCGGACAGCAATCAGCCCCAGCATTTT
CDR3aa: CSAVPDSNQPQHF

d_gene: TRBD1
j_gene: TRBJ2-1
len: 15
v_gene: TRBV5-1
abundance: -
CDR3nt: TGCGCCAGCAGCTTGGCGACAGGGTTCAGTAATGAGCAGTTCTTC
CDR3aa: CASSLATGFSNEQFF

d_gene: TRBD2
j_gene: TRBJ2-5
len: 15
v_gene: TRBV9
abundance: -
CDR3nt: TGTGCCAGCAGCGAAGCGAGGGGAGGGATGGAGACCCAGTACTTC
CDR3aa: CASSEARGGMETQYF

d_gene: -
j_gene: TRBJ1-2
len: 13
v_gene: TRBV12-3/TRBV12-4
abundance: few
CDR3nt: TGTGCCAGCACTTTGGAGGAGTTCTATGGCTACACCTTC
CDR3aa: CASTLEEFYGYTF

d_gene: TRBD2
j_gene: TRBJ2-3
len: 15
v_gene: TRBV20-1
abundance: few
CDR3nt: TGCAGTGCAACTCGGTCTGCGGGGGGCACAGATACGCAGTATTTT
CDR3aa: CSATRSAGGTDTQYF

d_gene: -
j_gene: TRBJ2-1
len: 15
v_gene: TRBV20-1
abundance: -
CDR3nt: TGCAGTGCTATATCGAGGGGGGGGGCCCTAAATGAGCAGTTCTTC
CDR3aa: CSAISRGGALNEQFF

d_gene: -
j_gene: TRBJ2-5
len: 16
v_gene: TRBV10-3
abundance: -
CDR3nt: TGTGCCATCAGTGAGAACCAGACAGGGAGGCAAGAGACCCAGTACTTC
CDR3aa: CAISENQTGRQETQYF

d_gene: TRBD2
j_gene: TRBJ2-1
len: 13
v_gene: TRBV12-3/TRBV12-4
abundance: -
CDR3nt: TGTGCCAGCAGTCGGACTAGCGGCGATGAGCAGTTCTTC
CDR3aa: CASSRTSGDEQFF

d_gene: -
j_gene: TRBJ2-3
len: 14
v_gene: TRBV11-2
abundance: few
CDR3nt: TGTGCCAGCGATAGAGGCTATAGCACAGATACGCAGTATTTT
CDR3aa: CASDRGYSTDTQYF

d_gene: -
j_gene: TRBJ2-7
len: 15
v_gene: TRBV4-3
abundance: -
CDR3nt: TGCGCCAGCAGCCAGGCACGGGACGGTATCTACGAGCAGTACTTC
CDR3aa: CASSQARDGIYEQYF

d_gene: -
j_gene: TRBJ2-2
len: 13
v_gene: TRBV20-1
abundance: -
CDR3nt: TGCAGTGCTAGATCACGGGACACCGGGGAGCTGTTTTTT
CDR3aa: CSARSRDTGELFF

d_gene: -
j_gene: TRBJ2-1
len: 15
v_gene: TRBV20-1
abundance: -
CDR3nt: TGCAGTGCTAGCCCGGTAATAAACAGTTACAATGAGCAGTTCTTC
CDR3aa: CSASPVINSYNEQFF

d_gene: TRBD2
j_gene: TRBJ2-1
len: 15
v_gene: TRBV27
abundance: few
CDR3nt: TGTGCCAGCAGTTTATTCAGGACTAGACACAATGAGCAGTTCTTC
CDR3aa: CASSLFRTRHNEQFF

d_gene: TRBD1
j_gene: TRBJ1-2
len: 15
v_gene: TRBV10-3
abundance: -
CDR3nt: TGTGCCATCAAGTCCGGGACAGGGGAGAACTATGGCTACACCTTC
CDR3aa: CAIKSGTGENYGYTF

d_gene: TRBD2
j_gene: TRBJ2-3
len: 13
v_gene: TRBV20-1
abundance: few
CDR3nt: TGCAGTGCGAACCTAGCGGGTGTAGATACGCAGTATTTT
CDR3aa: CSANLAGVDTQYF

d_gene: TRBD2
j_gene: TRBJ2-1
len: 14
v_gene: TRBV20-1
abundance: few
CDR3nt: TGCAGTGCTAGGGGACTAGCCTTCTACAATGAGCAGTTCTTC
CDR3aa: CSARGLAFYNEQFF

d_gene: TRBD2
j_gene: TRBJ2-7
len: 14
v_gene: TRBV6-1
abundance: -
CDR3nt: TGTGCCAGCAGTGCAGCGGGGGGGTCTCACGAGCAGTACTTC
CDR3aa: CASSAAGGSHEQYF

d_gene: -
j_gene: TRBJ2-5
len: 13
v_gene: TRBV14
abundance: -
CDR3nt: TGTGCCAGCAGCCAAGTTCCCCTGGGGACCCAGTACTTC
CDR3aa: CASSQVPLGTQYF

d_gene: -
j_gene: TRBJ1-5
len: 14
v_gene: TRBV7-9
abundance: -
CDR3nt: TGTGCCAGCAGCTTAGGAGGCTCCCATCAGCCCCAGCATTTT
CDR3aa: CASSLGGSHQPQHF

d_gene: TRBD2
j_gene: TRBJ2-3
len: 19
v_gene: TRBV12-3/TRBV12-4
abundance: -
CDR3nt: TGTGCCAGCAGTTTTTCTAGCGGGGGGCTCCGTCCTAGCACAGATACGCAGTATTTT
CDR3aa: CASSFSSGGLRPSTDTQYF

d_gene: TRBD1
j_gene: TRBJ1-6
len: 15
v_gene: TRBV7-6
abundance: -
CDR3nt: TGTGCCAGCAGCTCAAGGACAGGGGGGGAATCACCCCTCCACTTT
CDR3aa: CASSSRTGGESPLHF

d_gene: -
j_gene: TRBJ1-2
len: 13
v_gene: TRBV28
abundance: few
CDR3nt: TGTGCCAGCAGTACCATGAATTGGGATGGCTACACCTTC
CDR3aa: CASSTMNWDGYTF

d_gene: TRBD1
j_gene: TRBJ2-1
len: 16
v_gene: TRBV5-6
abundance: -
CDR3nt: TGTGCCAGCAGCGCGCTGACAGGGATGGGCTACAATGAGCAGTTCTTC
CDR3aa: CASSALTGMGYNEQFF

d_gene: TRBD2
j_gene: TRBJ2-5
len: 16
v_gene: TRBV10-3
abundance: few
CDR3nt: TGTGCCATCAGTGGCGAGTCGGGGGGGGGTCTCGAGACCCAGTACTTC
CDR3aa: CAISGESGGGLETQYF

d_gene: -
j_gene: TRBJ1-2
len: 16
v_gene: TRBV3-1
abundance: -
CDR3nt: TGTGCCAGCAGCCAAAGGGGGGGGCGAGTGGACTATGGCTACACCTTC
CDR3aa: CASSQRGGRVDYGYTF

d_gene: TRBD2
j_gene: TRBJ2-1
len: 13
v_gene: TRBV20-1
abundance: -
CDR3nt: TGCAGTGGAACTAGCGGGGGGAGGGATGAGCAGTTCTTC
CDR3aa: CSGTSGGRDEQFF

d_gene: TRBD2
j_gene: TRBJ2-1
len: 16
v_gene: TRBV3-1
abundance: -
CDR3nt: TGTGCCAGCAGCGACACTGTAGCGGGGTATTACAATGAGCAGTTCTTC
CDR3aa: CASSDTVAGYYNEQFF

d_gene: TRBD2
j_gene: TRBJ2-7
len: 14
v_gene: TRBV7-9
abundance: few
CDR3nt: TGTGCCAGCAGCAAGTCTAGCGGGGGTTTCGAGCAGTACTTC
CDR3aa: CASSKSSGGFEQYF

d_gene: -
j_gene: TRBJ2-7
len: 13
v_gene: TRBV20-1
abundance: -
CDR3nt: TGCAGTGCTATCCGGGGCAGCTCCTACGAGCAGTACTTC
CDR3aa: CSAIRGSSYEQYF

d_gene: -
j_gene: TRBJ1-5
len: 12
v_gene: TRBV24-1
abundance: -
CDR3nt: TGTGCCACCAGTGAGCGGACTCAGCCCCAGCATTTT
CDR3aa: CATSERTQPQHF

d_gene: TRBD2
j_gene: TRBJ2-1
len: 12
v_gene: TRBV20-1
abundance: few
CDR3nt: TGCAGTGCTAGATGGCTAGCGGGAGAGCAGTTCTTC
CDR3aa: CSARWLAGEQFF

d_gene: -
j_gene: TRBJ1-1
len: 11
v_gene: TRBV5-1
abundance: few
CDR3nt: TGCGCCAGCGGCTTGGAGAGTGAAGCTTTCTTT
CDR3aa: CASGLESEAFF

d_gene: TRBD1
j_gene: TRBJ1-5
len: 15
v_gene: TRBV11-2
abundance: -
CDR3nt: TGTGCCAGCAGCGCCGCCCCCGACAGGGGGCAGCCCCAGCATTTT
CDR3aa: CASSAAPDRGQPQHF

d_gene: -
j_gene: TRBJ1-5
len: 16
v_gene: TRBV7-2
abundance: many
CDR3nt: TGTGCCAGCAGCTTGGTAGGGGGTAAGGGCAATCAGCCCCAGCATTTT
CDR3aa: CASSLVGGKGNQPQHF

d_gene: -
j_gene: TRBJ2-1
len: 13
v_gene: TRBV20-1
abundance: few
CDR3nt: TGCAGTGCTTCACTCCGGGACCACCATGAGCAGTTCTTC
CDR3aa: CSASLRDHHEQFF

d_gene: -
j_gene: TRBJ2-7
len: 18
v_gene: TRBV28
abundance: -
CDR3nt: TGTGCCAGTTGGCCCTCCAGGGTAACGATTCGGGGAACCTACGAGCAGTACTTC
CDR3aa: CASWPSRVTIRGTYEQYF

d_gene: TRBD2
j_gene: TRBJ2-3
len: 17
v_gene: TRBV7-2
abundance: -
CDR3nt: TGTGCCAGCAGCTTTAGCGGGGGGGGGACCTCATCAGATAGGCAGTATTTT
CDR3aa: CASSFSGGGTSSDRQYF

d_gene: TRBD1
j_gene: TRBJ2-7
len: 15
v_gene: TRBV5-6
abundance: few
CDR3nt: TGTGCCAGCAGCTTGTTTGGGACAGCCTCCTACGAGCAGTACTTC
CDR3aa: CASSLFGTASYEQYF

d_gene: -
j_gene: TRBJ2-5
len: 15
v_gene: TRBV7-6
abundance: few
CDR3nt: TGTGCCAGCAGTCGCCCACAGGGATTAAAAGAGACCCAGTACTTC
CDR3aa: CASSRPQGLKETQYF

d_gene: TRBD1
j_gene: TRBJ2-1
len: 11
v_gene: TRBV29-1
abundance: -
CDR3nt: TGCAGCGTTGAGGTGGGACAGAGGCAGTTCTTC
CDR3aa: CSVEVGQRQFF

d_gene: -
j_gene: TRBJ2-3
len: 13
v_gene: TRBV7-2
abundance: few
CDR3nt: TGTGCCAGCAGCTTCTCATACGGAGATACGCAGTATTTT
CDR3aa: CASSFSYGDTQYF

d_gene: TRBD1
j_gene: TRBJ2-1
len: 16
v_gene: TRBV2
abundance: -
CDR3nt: TGTGCCAGCAGCAAGGACAGGACAAACTCCTACAATGAGCAGTTCTTC
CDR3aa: CASSKDRTNSYNEQFF